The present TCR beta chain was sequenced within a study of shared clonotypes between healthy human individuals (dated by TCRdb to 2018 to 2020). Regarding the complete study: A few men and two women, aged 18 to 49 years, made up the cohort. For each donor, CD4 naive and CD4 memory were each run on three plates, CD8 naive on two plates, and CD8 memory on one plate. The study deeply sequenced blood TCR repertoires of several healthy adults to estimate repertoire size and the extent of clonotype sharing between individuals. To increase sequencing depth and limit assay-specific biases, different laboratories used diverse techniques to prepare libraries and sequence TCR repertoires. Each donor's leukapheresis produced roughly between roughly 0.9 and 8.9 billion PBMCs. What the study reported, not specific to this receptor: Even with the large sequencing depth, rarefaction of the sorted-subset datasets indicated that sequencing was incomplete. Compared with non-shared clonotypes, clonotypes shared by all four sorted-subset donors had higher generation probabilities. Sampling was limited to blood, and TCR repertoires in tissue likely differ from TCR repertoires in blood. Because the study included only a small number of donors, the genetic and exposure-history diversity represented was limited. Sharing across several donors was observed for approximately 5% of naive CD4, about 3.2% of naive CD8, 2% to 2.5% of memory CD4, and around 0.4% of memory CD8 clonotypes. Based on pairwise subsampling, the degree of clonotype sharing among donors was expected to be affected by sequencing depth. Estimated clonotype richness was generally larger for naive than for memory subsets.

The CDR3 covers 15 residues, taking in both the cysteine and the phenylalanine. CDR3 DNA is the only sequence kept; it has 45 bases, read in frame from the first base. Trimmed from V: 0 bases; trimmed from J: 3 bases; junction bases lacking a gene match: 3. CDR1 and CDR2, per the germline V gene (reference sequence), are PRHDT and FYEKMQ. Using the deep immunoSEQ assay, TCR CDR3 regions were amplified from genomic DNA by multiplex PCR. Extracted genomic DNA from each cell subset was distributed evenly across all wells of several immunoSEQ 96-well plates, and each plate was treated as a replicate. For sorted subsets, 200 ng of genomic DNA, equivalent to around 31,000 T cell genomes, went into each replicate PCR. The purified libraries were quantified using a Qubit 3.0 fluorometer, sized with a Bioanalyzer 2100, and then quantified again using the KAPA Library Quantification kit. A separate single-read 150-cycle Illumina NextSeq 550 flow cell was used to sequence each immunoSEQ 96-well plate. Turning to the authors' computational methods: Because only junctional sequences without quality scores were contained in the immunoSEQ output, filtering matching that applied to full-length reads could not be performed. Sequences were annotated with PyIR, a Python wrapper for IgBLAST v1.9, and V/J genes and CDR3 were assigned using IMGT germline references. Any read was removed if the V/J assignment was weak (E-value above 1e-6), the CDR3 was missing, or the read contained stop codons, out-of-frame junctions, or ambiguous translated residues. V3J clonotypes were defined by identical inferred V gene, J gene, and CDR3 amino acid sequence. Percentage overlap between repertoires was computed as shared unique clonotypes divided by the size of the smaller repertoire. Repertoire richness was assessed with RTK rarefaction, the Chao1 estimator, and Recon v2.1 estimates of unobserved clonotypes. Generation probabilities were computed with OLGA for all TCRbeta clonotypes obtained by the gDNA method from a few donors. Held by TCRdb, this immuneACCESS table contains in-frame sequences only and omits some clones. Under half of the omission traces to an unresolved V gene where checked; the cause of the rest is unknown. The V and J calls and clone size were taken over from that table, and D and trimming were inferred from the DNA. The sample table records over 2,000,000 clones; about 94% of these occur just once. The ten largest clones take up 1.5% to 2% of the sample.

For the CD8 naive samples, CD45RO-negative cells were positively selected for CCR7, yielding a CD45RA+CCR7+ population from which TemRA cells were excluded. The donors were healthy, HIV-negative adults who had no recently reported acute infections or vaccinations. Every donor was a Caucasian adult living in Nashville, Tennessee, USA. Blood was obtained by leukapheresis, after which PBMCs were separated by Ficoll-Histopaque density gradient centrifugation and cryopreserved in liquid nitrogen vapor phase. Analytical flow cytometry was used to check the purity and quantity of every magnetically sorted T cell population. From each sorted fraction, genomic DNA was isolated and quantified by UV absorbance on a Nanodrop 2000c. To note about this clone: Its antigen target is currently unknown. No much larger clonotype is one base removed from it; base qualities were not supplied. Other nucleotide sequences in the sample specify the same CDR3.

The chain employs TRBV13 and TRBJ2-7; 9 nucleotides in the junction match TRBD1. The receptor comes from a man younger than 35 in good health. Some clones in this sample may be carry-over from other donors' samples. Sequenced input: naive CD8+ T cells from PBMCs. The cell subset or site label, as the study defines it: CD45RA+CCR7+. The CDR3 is CASSLGGQGYYEQYF. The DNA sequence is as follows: TGTGCCAGCAGCTTAGGGGGACAGGGATACTACGAGCAGTACTTC.